The rows below give T cell receptor beta chains drawn from one sample of a study of regulatory T cells in long-lasting Graves disease. MiXCR was run by TCRdb on the multiplex PCR reads, yielding one entry per CDR3 protein. The repertoire holds roughly 520,000 distinct CDR3 sequences, with around 12% as singletons. These data are also associated with another study on T cells in Graves' hyperthyroidism and ophthalmopathy.

Specimen: peripheral blood mononuclear cells (PBMCs), collected at new diagnosis, from a patient treated with antithyroid drugs. The source of these receptors is a woman in her 30s with Graves disease. CDR3s include the opening cysteine and the closing phenylalanine or tryptophan. A D gene is named only where the DNA matches it firmly. For some rows the clone size is stated as once, few or many, or as a class when expanded; others skip it.

NA	many	TRBV11-2	TRBJ2-1	TGTGCCAGCAACAAATGGGCCGGGAATGAGCAGTTCTTC	CASNKWAGNEQFF
TRBD1	many	TRBV30	TRBJ1-2	TGTGCCTGGAGCACAGGGGGCGCGAGTTATGGCTACACCTTC	CAWSTGGASYGYTF
NA	many	TRBV18	TRBJ2-2	TGTGCCAGCTCACCGACGCGCGGGACAGCCACTACCGGGGAGCTGTTTTTT	CASSPTRGTATTGELFF
NA	many	TRBV18	TRBJ1-1	TGTGCCAGCACCGAGGGGCGCGCCACTGAAGCTTTCTTT	CASTEGRATEAFF
TRBD1	NA	TRBV11-2	TRBJ1-2	TGTGCCAGCAGCCAGAGAGGACAGGGGGCGGGAGGCTACACCTTC	CASSQRGQGAGGYTF
TRBD1	many	TRBV2	TRBJ1-5	TGTGCCAGCAGCTCACCGGGACAGGGTAATCCGAAGCAGCCCCAGCATTTT	CASSSPGQGNPKQPQHF
NA	many	TRBV14	TRBJ2-1	TGTGCCAGCAGCCAAGTTTTCCGTACAGGAGAGCAGTTCTTC	CASSQVFRTGEQFF
NA	many	TRBV18	TRBJ2-1	TGTGCCAGCTCACCCCCTCGCCGGACCGAGGACAATGAGCAGTTCTTC	CASSPPRRTEDNEQFF
TRBD1	many	TRBV7-2	TRBJ2-1	TGTGCCAGCAGCTCGGGCCACAGGGGGGTGAGAAATGAGCAGTTCTTC	CASSSGHRGVRNEQFF
NA	NA	TRBV19	TRBJ1-3	TGTGCCGCGACCTGGGATCTTAGCGGAAACACCATATATTTT	CAATWDLSGNTIYF
NA	once	TRBV3-1	TRBJ2-3	TGTGCCAGCAGCCCTAGCGACGGGGCCACAGATACGCAGTATTTT	CASSPSDGATDTQYF
NA	many	TRBV3-1	TRBJ1-1	TGTGCCAGCAGCAACCGCGCAGGTGGGGCTTTCTTT	CASSNRAGGAFF
NA	few	TRBV27	TRBJ1-6	TGTGCCAGCATGAGGGCCCAGACCCTCCACTTT	CASMRAQTLHF
NA	NA	TRBV20-1	TRBJ1-2	TGCAGTGCTAGAGTGGGCGGGGTACGGTATGGCTACACCTTC	CSARVGGVRYGYTF
NA	many	TRBV20-1	TRBJ2-1	TGCAGTGCTAGAGAGAGCAGACCCAATGAGCAGTTCTTC	CSARESRPNEQFF
TRBD1	few	TRBV29-1	TRBJ2-3	TGCAGCGCCCGGGACAGGGGGTACCCAGATACGCAGTATTTT	CSARDRGYPDTQYF
NA	many	TRBV9	TRBJ2-4	TGTGCCAGCAGCGTAGCAGGGGTCGACATTCAGTACTTC	CASSVAGVDIQYF
NA	few	TRBV14	TRBJ2-7	TGTGCCAGCAGCAATCAACCCCCTCGGGAGCAGTACTTC	CASSNQPPREQYF
NA	few	TRBV30	TRBJ1-2	TGTGCCTGGAATTTTGGAGGCAATGGCTACACCTTC	CAWNFGGNGYTF
NA	many	TRBV11-2	TRBJ2-2	TGTGCCAGCAGCTTGACGAGTACCTCTGGGGAGCTGTTTTTT	CASSLTSTSGELFF
TRBD2	many	TRBV3-1	TRBJ2-2	TGTGCCAGCAGTCTACAGCGGGGGCCGAACACCGGGGAGCTGTTTTTT	CASSLQRGPNTGELFF
TRBD1	NA	TRBV20-1	TRBJ1-3	TGCAGTGCTGCCCGGGACAGGGGAAACACCATATATTTT	CSAARDRGNTIYF
TRBD1	many	TRBV11-1	TRBJ2-1	TGTGCCAGCAGCCCCAGACAGGGTAGGGGTGAGCAGTTCTTC	CASSPRQGRGEQFF
TRBD1	few	TRBV28	TRBJ2-4	TGTGCCAGCAGCGTCCCGGGACAGGGTTCCCTAGCCAAAAACATTCAGTACTTC	CASSVPGQGSLAKNIQYF
NA	many	TRBV2	TRBJ1-1	TGTGCCAGCAGACTCAGGGGCGGGACTGAAGCTTTCTTT	CASRLRGGTEAFF